The entry below describes one TCR beta chain. Authors' methods: Quantification of nucleated cells was approximated via reference gene primer amplification. TCRdb keeps only in-frame clones here, not all; method: immunoSEQ multiplex PCR. V and J calls and clone size are copied from that table; D and trimming were computed from the DNA. The repertoire holds about 180,000 clones, 85% to 90% seen once, with around 20% in the top ten. The record originates from a study of blood T cell repertoires in COVID-19. V dropped 4 bases and J dropped 2 bases, with 18 bases sitting between them. Germline values: CDR1 SGHDT, CDR2 YYEEEE. CDR3 length: 16 amino acids.

The V call is TRBV5-6, the J call TRBJ1-1, with no clear D. This clonotype was obtained from a man aged 65 to 79 with active or convalescent COVID-19. The sequencing sample was made of peripheral blood. In DNA, the CDR3 is TGTGCCAGCAGCCTCGATTTAGCGGTCAAAAACACTGAAGCTTTCTTT. This encodes CASSLDLAVKNTEAFF.